The clone carrying this TCR beta chain came up a few times. Antigen specificity is unknown. These data belong to a study of T-cell memory formation after mild COVID-19. Study-wide background: Largely donor-specific sequence clusters came from a couple of donors.

TCRdb called the 5' RACE reads again in MiXCR, with one record for every CDR3 protein. The sample holds a few hundred thousand distinct CDR3 sequences, roughly a fifth seen once. General observations from the study: Mostly located in CM and EM were contracting CD4+ clones, with contracting CD8+ clones located in EMRA. Within pre-infection memory, some responding clones were found, suggesting cross-reactive memory joined. Clones that contracted from day 15 to 85 had balanced CD4/CD8; later expanders were CD4+ biased.

The germline CDR1 and CDR2 sequences are SGHAT and FQNNGV. V lost 0 bases and J lost 7, with 10 bases in between. This CDR3 spans 14 amino acids. The sequence derives from a man between 18 and 35 years old who had mild COVID-19 (a few samples of this study predate the infection). Cell type and time point are not known. The V gene is TRBV11-2, the J gene TRBJ2-1, with D uncertain. The source material was PBMCs or a T cell subset sorted from them (not recorded which). The CDR3 DNA reads TGTGCCAGCAGCTTAGAACCGCGTGGGAATGAGCAGTTCTTC. Amino acids: CASSLEPRGNEQFF.